The sequence of this T cell receptor (beta chain) was determined in a study of technical replicates of blood from a few donors. TCRdb keeps only in-frame clones here, not all; method: immunoSEQ multiplex PCR. The data contain under 85,000 clones, 70% to 90% of them singletons. V shed 0 bases and J shed 9 bases, with 18 bases lying between them. Germline-derived CDR1 and CDR2 are LGHNA and YNFKEQ. The CDR3 is made up of 16 amino acids. The origin of this receptor is a human donor in good health. Some clones in this sample may be carry-over from other donors' samples. The rearrangement joins TRBV4-2 to TRBJ2-1; TRBD2 is a possible D gene (5 bases). The material sequenced was PBMCs. The CDR3 DNA sequence: TGTGCCAGCAGCCAAGATACTGACGGGGTTAACGGTGAGCAGTTCTTC. Its translation is CASSQDTDGVNGEQFF.